This TCR beta chain stems from a study of blood T cell repertoires in COVID-19. Using immunoSEQ multiplex PCR, the repertoire was profiled, and TCRdb retains in-frame clones only, with some absent. The table lists about 14,000 clones, 90% of them singletons. The CDR3 runs 15 residues. V trimming: 7 bases; J trimming: 5 bases; junction bases outside the gene matches: 12. Germline CDR1 reads MDHEN; CDR2 reads SYDVKM. This TCR was recovered from a human donor in a cohort sampled during active COVID-19. The chain employs TRBV28 and TRBJ2-7; TRBD2 matches at 9 bases. The specimen sequenced was peripheral blood. DNA for the CDR3: TGTGCCAGCAACTCCCTTAGCGGGAGATCTGACGAGCAGTACTTC. This translates into CASNSLSGRSDEQYF.